The 5 T cell receptor beta chains presented below share a single source sample, sequenced in a study of T cell responses to AZD1222 COVID-19 vaccine. Libraries were prepared by immunoSEQ multiplex PCR; TCRdb keeps only in-frame clonotypes and omits some of them. The sample contains some 110,000 clones, roughly 90% of which appear only once. The material sequenced was peripheral blood, taken on day 0 of AZD1222 vaccination. These receptors were taken from an adult in good health.

V gene TRBV19 combines with J gene TRBJ2-3; possible D gene TRBD1, 6 bases. From germline, CDR1 is LNHDA and CDR2 SQIVND (reference sequence). The CDR3 length is 14 residues. The ends were cut back, 5 bases at V and 0 bases at J, with 9 bases in the middle. The CDR3 region is CASSGGQSTDTQYF. CDR3 nucleotide sequence: TGTGCCAGTAGTGGGGGACAAAGCACAGATACGCAGTATTTT.

The chain is built from TRBV28 and TRBJ1-2; TRBD1 aligns across 7 bases. V shed 6 bases, J shed 3 bases, and the junction held 7 bases outside the gene matches. Germline CDR1 and CDR2: MDHEN and SYDVKM. There are 14 residues in the CDR3. DNA of the CDR3: TGTGCCAGCAGCCTAGGGGACAGTTACTATGGCTACACCTTC. It translates to CASSLGDSYYGYTF.

This sequence joins TRBV30 and TRBJ1-2; D not resolved. V lost 3 bases, J lost 3 bases, and 8 bases lay in between. CDR1 is GTSNPN, CDR2 SVGIG, per germline (reference sequence). The CDR3 spans 12 residues. This CDR3 is CAWSGRDYGYTF. In DNA form, the CDR3 reads TGTGCCTGGAGCGGAAGGGACTATGGCTACACCTTC.

This clone was counted once. The rearrangement uses TRBV29-1 and TRBJ2-5; no definite D call. Trimming took 4 bases from V and 7 from J, leaving 19 bases between them. Germline-derived CDR1 and CDR2 are SQVTM and ANQGSEA. The CDR3 consists of 14 residues. The CDR3 spells CSVAVEPPVRTQYF. CDR3 bases: TGCAGCGTTGCCGTGGAGCCCCCAGTTAGGACCCAGTACTTC.

V is TRBV19 and J is TRBJ2-7, with TRBD2 matching over 14 bases. Germline V gene sequence: CDR1 LNHDA, CDR2 SQIVND (reference sequence). Trimming took 3 bases from V and 7 from J; bases not matched to a gene: 8. CDR3 length: 16 residues. This CDR3 reads CASSITGTSGGAEQYF. Here the CDR3 DNA reads TGTGCCAGTAGTATCACCGGGACTAGCGGGGGCGCGGAGCAGTACTTC.